The clone carrying this T cell receptor beta chain has only a few counts. This specimen includes other DNA sequences encoding the same CDR3. Repertoires were generated with immunoSEQ multiplex PCR, while TCRdb's copy carries only in-frame clones and drops some. In the table there are a few million clones, 90% to 95% of which are singletons. The healthy adult donors were HIV-negative and reported no recent acute infections or vaccinations. The data were obtained in a study of shared clonotypes between healthy human individuals. Turning to the study itself: Researchers drew samples from two women and a few men aged 18 to 49.

Germline CDR1 MDHEN, CDR2 SYDVKM. The CDR3 extends over 12 amino acids. Trimming shortened V by 3 bases and J by 4 bases, and 3 bases separated the two germline ends. The source is a man in his late teens or twenties in good health. Some clones in this sample may be carry-over from other donors' samples. The J gene is TRBJ2-2, the V gene TRBV28; D is unresolved. Sequencing was carried out using naive CD4+ T cells from PBMCs. Subset noted: CD45RA+ positively selected. The CDR3 region has the DNA TGTGCCAGCAGTTTTTTCACCGGGGAGCTGTTTTTT. Translated, it gives CASSFFTGELFF.